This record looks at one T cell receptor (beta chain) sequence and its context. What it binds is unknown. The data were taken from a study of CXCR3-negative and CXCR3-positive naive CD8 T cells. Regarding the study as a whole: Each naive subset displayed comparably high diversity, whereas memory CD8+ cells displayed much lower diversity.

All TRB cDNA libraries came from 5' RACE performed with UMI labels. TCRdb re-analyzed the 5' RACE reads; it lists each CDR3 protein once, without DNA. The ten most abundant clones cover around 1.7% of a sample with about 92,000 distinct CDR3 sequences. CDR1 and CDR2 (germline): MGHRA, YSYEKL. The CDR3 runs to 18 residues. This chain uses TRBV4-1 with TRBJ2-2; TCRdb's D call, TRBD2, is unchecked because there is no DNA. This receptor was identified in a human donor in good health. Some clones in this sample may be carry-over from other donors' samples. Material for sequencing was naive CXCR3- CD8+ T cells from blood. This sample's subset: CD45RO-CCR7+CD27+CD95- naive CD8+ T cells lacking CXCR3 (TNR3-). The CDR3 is CASSLYGGAGLNTGELFF.